One sample yielded the 7 T cell receptor beta chains listed below, sequenced in a study of cytomegalovirus exposure and HLA in healthy donors. Primers: 60 Vbeta forward and 13 Jbeta reverse. TCRdb's copy holds only in-frame clones and misses some; the assay was immunoSEQ multiplex PCR. Here the sample spans around 130,000 clones, roughly 74% being singletons. The sample taken for sequencing was PBMCs. The receptors stem from a man in his forties in good health and CMV-seropositive.

This sequence joins TRBV5-1 and TRBJ1-4; D uncertain. Germline V lookup: CDR1 SGHRS, CDR2 YFSETQ. V was trimmed by 0 bases and J by 3 bases, leaving 6 bases between them. The CDR3 consists of 14 residues. CDR3 DNA sequence: TGCGCCAGCAGCTTGGACGGGTCTAATGAAAAACTGTTTTTT. It codes for CASSLDGSNEKLFF.

The genes are TRBV5-1 and TRBJ2-3; a weak D match, TRBD1 (6 bases). The CDR3 runs 16 residues. Between the trimmed V and J ends, which lost 4 bases and 0 bases, there was a span of 15 bases. In germline, CDR1 is SGHRS, CDR2 YFSETQ. The CDR3 nucleotides read TGCGCCAGCAGCGTATTAACAGGGCATAGCACAGATACGCAGTATTTT. Residues: CASSVLTGHSTDTQYF.

V usage is TRBV27 and J usage is TRBJ2-3; TRBD1 might be the D (6 bases). Trimming stripped 2 bases from V and 11 bases from J, with 14 bases between. The CDR3 length is 13 residues. Germline values: CDR1 MNHEY, CDR2 SMNVEV (reference sequence). The CDR3 DNA reads as TGTGCCAGCAGTTTAGGATCAGGGGCACGGCAGTATTTT. Protein product: CASSLGSGARQYF.

The chain employs TRBV18 and TRBJ2-7; 8 nucleotides align to TRBD1. V gave up 3 bases and J gave up 4 bases; unmatched junction bases: 8. This CDR3 comprises 15 residues. The germline gives CDR1 KGHSH, CDR2 LQKENI. In DNA, the CDR3 is TGTGCCAGCTCACCTAAAGGACAGGGCATTTACGAGCAGTACTTC. It translates to CASSPKGQGIYEQYF.

This clone has a single count. The gene calls are TRBV4-1 and TRBJ1-6; maybe TRBD1 (6 bases). V lost 0 bases and J 8 bases, leaving 11 bases between the germline ends. Germline V gives CDR1 MGHRA, CDR2 YSYEKL. There are 15 residues in the CDR3. This CDR3 is CASSQDWTVDSPLHF. CDR3 bases: TGCGCCAGCAGCCAAGATTGGACAGTTGATTCACCCCTCCACTTT.

The chain has TRBV28 and TRBJ1-5; D remains ambiguous. The CDR3 is 13 residues long. Looked up from germline, CDR1 is MDHEN and CDR2 is SYDVKM. The V end lost 8 bases, the J end lost 4 bases, and 12 bases lay between the germline ends. For the CDR3, the DNA is TGTGCCAGCCATTCGGGGATGAATCAGCCCCAGCATTTT. Amino acid sequence: CASHSGMNQPQHF.

This chain joins TRBV27 and TRBJ1-1; D not resolved. The CDR3 extends over 13 amino acids. Germline loops: CDR1 MNHEY, CDR2 SMNVEV (reference sequence). V gave up 4 bases and J gave up 5 bases, with 11 bases separating them. CDR3 protein: CASSSARRTEAFF. In nucleotides, the CDR3 is TGTGCCAGCAGTTCGGCGCGGAGGACTGAAGCTTTCTTT.